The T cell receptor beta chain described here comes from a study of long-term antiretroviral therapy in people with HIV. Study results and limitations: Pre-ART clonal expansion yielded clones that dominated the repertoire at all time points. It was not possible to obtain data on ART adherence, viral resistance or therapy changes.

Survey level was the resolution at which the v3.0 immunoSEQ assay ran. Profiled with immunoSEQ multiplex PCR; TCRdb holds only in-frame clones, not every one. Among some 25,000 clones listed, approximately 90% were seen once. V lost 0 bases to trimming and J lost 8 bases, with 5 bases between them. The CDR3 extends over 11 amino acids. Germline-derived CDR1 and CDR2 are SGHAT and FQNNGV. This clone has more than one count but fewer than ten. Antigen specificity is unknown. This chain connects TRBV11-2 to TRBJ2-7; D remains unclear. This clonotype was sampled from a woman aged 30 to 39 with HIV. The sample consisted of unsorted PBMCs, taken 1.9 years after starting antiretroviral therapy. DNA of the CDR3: TGTGCCAGCAGCTTAGAATGGCAGCAGTACTTC. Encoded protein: CASSLEWQQYF.